The 32 T cell receptor beta chains reported below all come from one sample, sequenced in a study of blood T cell repertoires in COVID-19. Clones were read by immunoSEQ multiplex PCR, and TCRdb kept only the in-frame ones, dropping some. The sample records under 250,000 clones, 65% to 90% being singletons. Material: peripheral blood. The receptors come from a man aged 45-60 years with active or convalescent COVID-19.

The chain carries TRBV4-3 and TRBJ2-7; a possible D gene is TRBD2 (6 bases). Trimming shortened V by 1 base and J by 6 bases, and 13 bases separated the two germline ends. The CDR3 is 14 residues long. Germline CDR1 is LGHNA and CDR2 is YSLEER. CDR3 DNA: TGCGCCAGCAGCCAAGTCTTTCCCGGGGGCGAGCAGTACGTC. Protein: CASSQVFPGGEQYV.

J is TRBJ1-1 and V is TRBV7-2; weak D call: TRBD1 (6 bases). The CDR3 spans 13 residues. Trimming took off 1 base at V and 4 bases at J, with 7 bases between the two ends. In germline, CDR1 is SGHTA, CDR2 FQGNSA. CDR3: CASSLEGGTEAFF. In DNA form, the CDR3 reads TGTGCCAGCAGCTTAGAAGGGGGCACTGAAGCTTTCTTT.

The rearrangement uses TRBV28 and TRBJ1-3; possible D gene TRBD1, 5 bases. V was shortened by 5 bases and J by 2 bases, with 16 bases between the two germline ends. The CDR3 totals 16 residues. Looked up from germline, CDR1 is MDHEN and CDR2 is SYDVKM. CDR3 protein: CASSPPDGGPGNTIYF. The CDR3 region has the DNA TGTGCCAGCAGTCCACCCGACGGGGGACCTGGAAACACCATATATTTT.

The chain is built from TRBV5-6 and TRBJ1-2, with a possible D match to TRBD1 (5 bases). This CDR3 has 15 residues. Trimming pared 0 bases from V and 5 bases from J, leaving 14 bases between. Germline V gene sequence: CDR1 SGHDT, CDR2 YYEEEE. The CDR3 spells CASSLVGGDAYGYTF. The DNA for the CDR3 is TGTGCCAGCAGCTTGGTGGGCGGGGACGCTTATGGCTACACCTTC.

The chain joins TRBV5-6 to TRBJ2-5, with a possible D match to TRBD2 (7 bases). V gave up 4 bases and J gave up 5 bases, with 18 bases separating them. The CDR3 sequence is 15 residues long. Germline V gene lookup returns CDR1 SGHDT and CDR2 YYEEEE. The CDR3 nucleotides are TGTGCCAGCAGCCCGAGGGGGGGACTCCGGGAGACCCAGTACTTC. It yields the protein CASSPRGGLRETQYF. The full variable domain, completed using reference TRBV5-6 and TRBJ2-5, is DAGVTQSPTHLIKTRGQQVTLRCSPKSGHDTVSWYQQALGQGPQFIFQYYEEEERQRGNFPDRFSGHQFPNYSSELNVNALLLGDSALYLCASSPRGGLRETQYFGPGTRLLVL.

This chain uses TRBV9 with TRBJ2-4; 11 positions agree with TRBD2. J was trimmed by 8 bases and V by 4 bases; bases with no gene match: 5. Germline V gene lookup returns CDR1 SGDLS and CDR2 YYNGEE. CDR3 length equals 14 residues. DNA for the CDR3: TGTGCCAGCAGCTTCACTAGCGGGAGTGACATTCAGTACTTC. As protein: CASSFTSGSDIQYF.

The chain combines TRBV30 with TRBJ1-5; the D gene is possibly TRBD1 (5 bases). CDR1 and CDR2 from the germline V gene are GTSNPN and SVGIG (reference sequence). Trimming took off 0 bases at V and 6 bases at J, with 9 bases between the two ends. CDR3 length: 13 residues. This chain's CDR3 is CAWSVAGRQPQHF. The CDR3 DNA reads TGTGCCTGGAGTGTGGCAGGGCGTCAGCCCCAGCATTTT.

CDR3 in DNA: TGTGCCAGCAGCTTAGTCGTCCGCAATGAGCAGTTCTTC. Its translation: CASSLVVRNEQFF. The rearrangement joins TRBV7-8 to TRBJ2-1; D remains unclear. The CDR3 is 13 residues long. The ends were cut back, 1 base at V and 6 bases at J, with 7 bases in the middle. Per germline, CDR1 SGHVS and CDR2 FQNEAQ. Based on the CDR3 plus reference TRBV7-8 and TRBJ2-1, the full variable domain is GAGVSQSPRYKVAKRGQDVALRCDPISGHVSLFWYQQALGQGPEFLTYFQNEAQLDKSGLPSDRFFAERPEGSVSTLKIQRTQQEDSAVYLCASSLVVRNEQFFGPGTRLTVL.

CDR3 nucleotide sequence: TGTGCCAGCAGCCTCCGACAGGGAGTGAACACTGAAGCTTTCTTT. Translation gives CASSLRQGVNTEAFF. This chain links TRBV7-8 with TRBJ1-1, with 7 bases identical to TRBD1. Germline CDR1 reads SGHVS; CDR2 reads FQNEAQ. The CDR3 covers 15 residues. The ends lost 5 bases at V and 0 bases at J; junction bases unmatched: 6.

The V call is TRBV19, the J call TRBJ1-5; D gene unclear. The CDR3 extends over 14 amino acids. Trimming removed 4 bases from V and 3 bases from J, with 10 bases in between. CDR1 and CDR2 from the germline V gene are LNHDA and SQIVND (reference sequence). The CDR3 is CASSTPGSNQPQHF. For the CDR3, the DNA is TGTGCCAGTAGTACTCCAGGCTCCAATCAGCCCCAGCATTTT.

J is TRBJ2-5 and V is TRBV7-6; 12 nucleotides agree with TRBD2. J lost 1 base, V lost 5 bases, and 5 bases had no gene match. Germline CDR1 reads SGHVS; CDR2 reads FNYEAQ. There are 16 residues in the CDR3. CDR3 in amino acids: CASSTGLAGIQETQYF. As DNA, the CDR3 is TGTGCCAGCAGCACAGGACTAGCGGGGATCCAAGAGACCCAGTACTTC.

The genes are TRBV7-9 and TRBJ1-1, with 7 bases that match TRBD1. V trimming: 5 bases; J trimming: 0 bases; junction bases outside the gene matches: 6. Germline CDR1 SEHNR, CDR2 FQNEAQ (reference sequence). The CDR3 has 15 amino acids. CDR3 sequence reads: CASSVPGTVNTEAFF. CDR3 nucleotide sequence: TGTGCCAGCAGCGTCCCCGGGACAGTGAACACTGAAGCTTTCTTT.

In its sample, this clone was seen once. The CDR3 DNA follows: TGTGCCAGCAGTTATAGCGGGGGGGAGACCCAGTACTTC. Protein: CASSYSGGETQYF. The chain is built from TRBV28 and TRBJ2-5, with 10 positions matching TRBD2. V dropped 4 bases and J dropped 5; count of bases not matched to a gene: 1. The CDR3 spans 13 residues. Germline values: CDR1 MDHEN, CDR2 SYDVKM.

The V call is TRBV5-1, the J call TRBJ2-1; 7 bases align to TRBD1. CDR3 length equals 16 residues. Germline-derived CDR1 and CDR2 are SGHRS and YFSETQ. V shed 0 bases, J shed 3 bases, and the junction held 6 bases outside the gene matches. CDR3 sequence reads: CASSLEGQVSYNEQFF. The CDR3 DNA follows: TGCGCCAGCAGCTTGGAAGGACAGGTCAGCTACAATGAGCAGTTCTTC.

The chain combines TRBV29-1 with TRBJ2-1; TRBD2 aligns across 12 bases. With V trimmed by 4 bases and J by 1 base, 8 bases remained unmatched. This CDR3 has 17 amino acids. The germline gives CDR1 SQVTM, CDR2 ANQGSEA. The chain's CDR3 is CSVVGLAGGPSYNEQFF. CDR3 DNA sequence: TGCAGCGTTGTCGGTCTAGCGGGAGGGCCTTCCTACAATGAGCAGTTCTTC.

The genes are TRBV6-2 or TRBV6-3 and TRBJ1-1; 11 bases match TRBD1. Germline V lookup: CDR1 MNHEY, CDR2 SVGEGT. Germline trimming cut 2 bases from V and 6 bases from J; bases unmatched to any gene: 8. This CDR3 comprises 16 residues. The CDR3 DNA reads TGTGCCAGCAGTTACCGAAGGACAGGGGGCATCGCTGAAGCTTTCTTT. Its protein product is CASSYRRTGGIAEAFF.

The chain is built from TRBV6-2 or TRBV6-3 and TRBJ1-1; 7 bases agree with TRBD1. In germline, CDR1 is MNHEY, CDR2 SVGEGT. The CDR3 loop spans 18 amino acids. J gave up 0 bases and V 0 bases, and 10 bases lay outside the gene matches. The CDR3 spells CASSYSLLTGIMNTEAFF. In DNA form, the CDR3 reads TGTGCCAGCAGTTACTCGCTTTTGACAGGGATCATGAACACTGAAGCTTTCTTT.

The chain combines TRBV7-2 with TRBJ2-5; no reliable D call. Trimming removed 2 bases at V and 1 base at J, with 5 bases between. Per germline, CDR1 SGHTA and CDR2 FQGNSA. The CDR3 spans 13 residues. CDR3 sequence: CASSLRVQETQYF. The CDR3 nucleotides read TGTGCCAGCAGCTTACGGGTCCAAGAGACCCAGTACTTC.

This chain connects TRBV6-6 to TRBJ2-3; 8 nucleotides align to TRBD1. From germline, CDR1 is MNHNY and CDR2 SVGAGI (reference sequence). The J segment lost 1 base and the V segment lost 6 bases, leaving 6 bases of the junction unmatched. The CDR3 contains 15 residues. The DNA for the CDR3 is TGTGCCAGCAGCCTACAGGGGGGAGGCACAGATACGCAGTATTTT. Amino acid sequence: CASSLQGGGTDTQYF.

This clone appeared once. The chain combines TRBV5-8 with TRBJ2-6; a weak D match, TRBD2 (5 bases). Trimming cost V 8 bases and J 1 base, with 7 bases left between them. Germline assignment: CDR1 SGHTS and CDR2 YDEGEE. The CDR3 is made up of 13 amino acids. In nucleotides, the CDR3 is TGTGCCAGGAGGGTGTCTGGGGCCAACGTCCTGACTTTC. It specifies CARRVSGANVLTF.

The gene calls are TRBV7-6 and TRBJ2-5; D gene unclear. The CDR3 spans 14 residues. Germline values: CDR1 SGHVS, CDR2 FNYEAQ. V gave up 1 base and J gave up 4 bases, with 10 bases separating them. The CDR3 DNA reads as TGTGCCAGCAGCTTAGTCGCTAGACTAGAGACCCAGTACTTC. Translating gives CASSLVARLETQYF. The variable domain in full, completed from reference TRBV7-6 and TRBJ2-5, reads GAGVSQSPRYKVTKRGQDVALRCDPISGHVSLYWYRQALGQGPEFLTYFNYEAQQDKSGLPNDRFSAERPEGSISTLTIQRTEQRDSAMYRCASSLVARLETQYFGPGTRLLVL.

V is TRBV5-5 and J is TRBJ1-2, with no clear D. The germline CDR1 and CDR2 sequences are SGHKS and YYEKEE (reference sequence). The CDR3 is 15 amino acids. Trimming stripped 0 bases from V and 4 bases from J, with 13 bases between. The CDR3 sequence: CASSLGADLLYGYTF. For the CDR3, the DNA is TGTGCCAGCAGCTTGGGGGCCGATCTTCTCTATGGCTACACCTTC.

The rearrangement uses TRBV9 and TRBJ2-1; TRBD1 might be the D (5 bases). Between the trimmed V and J ends, which lost 4 bases and 3 bases, there was a span of 20 bases. Per the germline V gene, CDR1 is SGDLS and CDR2 is YYNGEE. The CDR3 extends over 17 amino acids. CDR3 region: CASSLRRQGRGYNEQFF. CDR3 nucleotide sequence: TGTGCCAGCAGCCTCCGCCGCCAGGGTAGGGGCTACAATGAGCAGTTCTTC.

The J gene is TRBJ2-7, the V gene TRBV7-8, with 9 bases identical to TRBD1. Losses at the gene ends were 1 base for V and 5 bases for J; bases not matched to a gene: 0. In germline, CDR1 is SGHVS, CDR2 FQNEAQ. This CDR3 contains 13 residues. The CDR3 spells CASSLGQGDEQYV. CDR3 sequence (DNA): TGTGCCAGCAGCTTAGGACAGGGGGACGAGCAGTACGTC.

The rearrangement uses TRBV15 and TRBJ1-4; 11 nucleotides align to TRBD1. This CDR3 has 14 residues. V shed 7 bases, J shed 6 bases, and the junction held 4 bases outside the gene matches. Germline CDR1 and CDR2: LNHNV and YYDKDF (reference sequence). This chain's CDR3 is CATNWDRGDEKLFF. CDR3 in DNA: TGTGCCACCAACTGGGACAGGGGGGATGAAAAACTGTTTTTT.

The chain combines TRBV20-1 with TRBJ2-4; D unclear. V was cut by 3 bases and J by 0 bases, with 6 bases left in between. There are 13 residues in the CDR3. CDR1 DFQATT and CDR2 SNEGSKA come from the germline V gene (reference sequence). CDR3 sequence: CSASILAKNIQYF. In nucleotides, the CDR3 is TGCAGTGCTAGTATCCTAGCCAAAAACATTCAGTACTTC.

V is TRBV21-1 and J is TRBJ1-5; TRBD1 is taken as the D call from the table, unchecked against the DNA. TRBV21-1 is deemed a pseudogene. This CDR3 has 17 amino acids. CDR3 protein: CASSTRQGDRLNQPQHF. DNA for the CDR3: TGTGCCAGCAGCACCCGCCAGGGGGACAGGCTCAATCAGCCCCAGCATTTT.

CDR3 loop: CASSPPPDRGDEQFF. DNA of the CDR3: TGTGCCAGCTCACCTCCACCTGACAGGGGAGATGAGCAGTTCTTC. The chain is built from TRBV18 and TRBJ2-1; TRBD1 matches at 8 bases. CDR1 and CDR2 from the germline V gene are KGHSH and LQKENI. The CDR3 extends over 15 amino acids. V trimming: 3 bases; J trimming: 8 bases; junction bases outside the gene matches: 9.

The chain has TRBV7-2 and TRBJ2-7, with a possible D match to TRBD1 (5 bases). Trimming left V 3 bases short and J 3 bases short, with 9 bases between. Germline CDR1 SGHTA, CDR2 FQGNSA. The length of the CDR3 is 13 residues. The DNA for the CDR3 is TGTGCCAGCAGCTTGACAGCTTACTACGAGCAGTACTTC. Encoded protein: CASSLTAYYEQYF.

The gene calls are TRBV11-3 and TRBJ1-1; a possible D gene is TRBD1 (6 bases). Germline V lookup: CDR1 SGHNT, CDR2 YENEEA. Trimming stripped 5 bases from V and 3 bases from J, with 10 bases between. The CDR3 sequence is 13 residues long. The DNA for the CDR3 is TGTGCCAGCAGCCGGGGACAAGACACTGAAGCTTTCTTT. Its protein is CASSRGQDTEAFF.

The gene calls are TRBV12-5 and TRBJ2-2; TRBD1 agrees at 7 bases. The J segment lost 5 bases and the V segment lost 3 bases, leaving 9 bases of the junction unmatched. Per germline, CDR1 LGHNT and CDR2 FRNRAP. The CDR3 extends over 16 amino acids. In DNA form, the CDR3 reads TGTGCTAGTGGTTTTTCTCGGGGCAGGGGGACCGGGGAGCTGTTTTTT. This translates into CASGFSRGRGTGELFF.

This chain uses TRBV28 with TRBJ2-3; TRBD2 agrees at 13 bases. V was pared by 3 bases and J by 6 bases, with 6 bases of the junction left unmatched. The germline CDR1 and CDR2 sequences are MDHEN and SYDVKM. The CDR3 is 16 amino acids. The CDR3 loop is CASSFYTSGRGDTQYF. The CDR3 DNA follows: TGTGCCAGCAGTTTTTATACTAGCGGGAGGGGCGATACGCAGTATTTT.